This TCR beta chain derives from a study of blood T cell repertoires in COVID-19. It was within 2 weeks before study entry that exposed participants met a COVID-19 case. Germline CDR1 reads SGHRS; CDR2 reads YFSETQ. The CDR3 spans 14 residues. With 4 bases removed from V and 4 bases from J, the gap between germline ends came to 12 bases. In the authors' methods: Amplification with reference gene primers provided the estimates of nucleated cell counts. The data were produced by immunoSEQ multiplex PCR, yet TCRdb's version contains in-frame clones alone and is incomplete. V, J and clone size derive from that table, while D and trimming were established from the DNA sequence. Of approximately 150,000 clones in the sample, over 70% were seen once. This clone appeared a few times.

This chain connects TRBV5-1 to TRBJ1-5; D is unclear. Sequencing input: PBMCs or T cells enriched from blood (not recorded which). The receptor was derived from a man between 65 and 85 years old who had been exposed to COVID-19. The CDR3 coding sequence is TGCGCCAGCAGCCCTTATCCGGGAAATCAGCCCCAGCATTTT. Protein sequence: CASSPYPGNQPQHF.